The rows below give T cell receptor beta chains drawn from one sample of a study of T cell repertoires in cytomegalovirus infection. These TCRs are of unknown antigen specificity. TCRdb independently ran MiXCR on the reads; one entry per CDR3 protein. The data contain about 150,000 distinct CDR3 sequences, 32% of them seen just once; the ten biggest clones take up 45% to 55%. The source material was CD8+ T cells from cultured PBMCs, sampled from culture after CMV antigen stimulation. The receptor source for this set is a human donor in good health (CMV status not recorded). Some clones in this sample may be carry-over from other donors' samples. The CDR3 runs from the conserved cysteine through the conserved F or W. D genes are given only for firm matches.

V gene: TRBV6-5; D gene: TRBD1; J gene: TRBJ1-4; CDR3 protein: CASSYSGRGYEKLFF
V gene: TRBV4-1; D gene: NA; J gene: TRBJ1-1; CDR3 protein: CASSSRVWFMNTEAFF
V gene: TRBV7-9; D gene: NA; J gene: TRBJ2-5; CDR3 protein: CASSLSQSIETQYF
V gene: TRBV28; D gene: NA; J gene: TRBJ2-1; CDR3 protein: CASSPGSVFSYNEQFF
V gene: TRBV27; D gene: TRBD1; J gene: TRBJ2-2; CDR3 protein: CASIRQGNTGELFF
V gene: TRBV7-2; D gene: TRBD2; J gene: TRBJ2-2; CDR3 protein: CASSLIGASGGPAGELFF
V gene: TRBV28; D gene: TRBD2; J gene: TRBJ2-2; CDR3 protein: CASSSLAGGPNTGELFF
V gene: TRBV4-2; D gene: NA; J gene: TRBJ1-1; CDR3 protein: CASSQGGRTEAFF
V gene: TRBV5-1; D gene: NA; J gene: TRBJ1-4; CDR3 protein: CASSLVGTATNEKLFF
V gene: TRBV11-2; D gene: NA; J gene: TRBJ1-3; CDR3 protein: CASSLRRDRNTIYF
V gene: TRBV9; D gene: NA; J gene: TRBJ1-2; CDR3 protein: CASSAGRESNYGYTF
V gene: TRBV28; D gene: NA; J gene: TRBJ2-7; CDR3 protein: CASSLSAAGVGSYEQYF
V gene: TRBV7-9; D gene: TRBD1; J gene: TRBJ1-6; CDR3 protein: CASSPGQLSSYNSPLHF
V gene: TRBV7-6; D gene: NA; J gene: TRBJ1-4; CDR3 protein: CASSLEDPATNEKLFF
V gene: TRBV28; D gene: NA; J gene: TRBJ1-6; CDR3 protein: CASSLYRGENSPLHF
V gene: TRBV24-1; D gene: NA; J gene: TRBJ2-2; CDR3 protein: CATSDWTNTGELFF
V gene: TRBV7-8; D gene: TRBD2; J gene: TRBJ2-1; CDR3 protein: CASSPYAGDSYNEQFF
V gene: TRBV2; D gene: NA; J gene: TRBJ1-1; CDR3 protein: CATCQQGMNTEAFF
V gene: TRBV19; D gene: TRBD2; J gene: TRBJ2-1; CDR3 protein: CASSIVPSGGGYNEQFF
V gene: TRBV19; D gene: NA; J gene: TRBJ2-2; CDR3 protein: CASSLPGTYTGELFF
V gene: TRBV7-6; D gene: NA; J gene: TRBJ2-2; CDR3 protein: CASSTGLFSGELFF
V gene: TRBV14; D gene: NA; J gene: TRBJ2-5; CDR3 protein: CASSRLGEETQYF